This passage covers 12 T cell receptor beta chains from one sample sequenced in a study of blood T cell repertoires in COVID-19. Profiled with immunoSEQ multiplex PCR; TCRdb holds only in-frame clones, not every one. The data show a few hundred thousand clones, roughly 90% seen once. Sequencing input: peripheral blood. The receptors stem from a woman aged 25 to 39 with COVID-19, enrolled during active disease.

This clone was seen a single time. The chain is built from TRBV7-9 and TRBJ2-2; D ambiguous. Germline values: CDR1 SEHNR, CDR2 FQNEAQ (reference sequence). The germline V and J ends were trimmed by 7 bases and 6 bases, with 9 bases remaining between them. The CDR3 is 12 residues long. CDR3 in DNA: TGTGCCAGCAACCTAGGAGCCGGGGAGCTGTTTTTT. This gives the protein CASNLGAGELFF. Using reference TRBV7-9 and TRBJ2-2 for the parts outside the CDR3, the full variable domain is DTGVSQNPRHKITKRGQNVTFRCDPISEHNRLYWYRQTLGQGPEFLTYFQNEAQLEKSRLLSDRFSAERPKGSFSTLEIQRTEQGDSAMYLCASNLGAGELFFGEGSRLTVL.

The gene calls are TRBV19 and TRBJ1-4, with D possibly matching TRBD1 (6 bases). V gave up 6 bases and J gave up 4 bases, with 12 bases separating them. In germline, CDR1 is LNHDA, CDR2 SQIVND (reference sequence). This CDR3 comprises 14 residues. This chain's CDR3 is CASRTGPNNEKLFF. The CDR3 DNA sequence: TGTGCCAGTAGGACAGGTCCGAATAATGAAAAACTGTTTTTT.

The chain couples TRBV4-1 to TRBJ2-3; 11 bases agree with TRBD2. V was clipped by 0 bases and J by 3 bases; unmatched bases: 2. This CDR3 contains 16 residues. Germline V gives CDR1 MGHRA, CDR2 YSYEKL. This CDR3 reads CASSQEASGGTDTQYF. The CDR3 DNA reads as TGCGCCAGCAGCCAAGAGGCTAGCGGGGGGACAGATACGCAGTATTTT.

This chain connects TRBV20-1 to TRBJ2-7; a weak D match, TRBD2 (6 bases). CDR1 DFQATT and CDR2 SNEGSKA come from the germline V gene (reference sequence). Trimming took 3 bases from V and 3 from J, leaving 15 bases between them. This CDR3 contains 14 residues. Here the CDR3 reads CSASYPSAVYEQYF. CDR3 nucleotide sequence: TGCAGTGCTAGTTACCCTAGCGCTGTCTACGAGCAGTACTTC.

V gene TRBV7-9 combines with J gene TRBJ1-3; 7 bases are shared with TRBD1. With V trimmed by 5 bases and J by 3 bases, 10 bases remained unmatched. Germline V gene lookup returns CDR1 SEHNR and CDR2 FQNEAQ (reference sequence). This CDR3 comprises 16 residues. The CDR3 loop reads CASSEQQGFSGNTIYF. The CDR3 DNA follows: TGTGCCAGCAGCGAACAACAGGGGTTTAGTGGAAACACCATATATTTT.

The chain employs TRBV7-9 and TRBJ1-4, with D uncertain. The CDR3 is 14 residues long. V lost 3 bases and J 0 bases, leaving 5 bases between the germline ends. Germline V lookup: CDR1 SEHNR, CDR2 FQNEAQ (reference sequence). This CDR3 is CASSLGATNEKLFF. In nucleotides, the CDR3 is TGTGCCAGCAGCTTGGGAGCAACTAATGAAAAACTGTTTTTT.

V is TRBV6-5 and J is TRBJ2-3, with TRBD2 identical over 10 bases. The trim removed 4 bases at V and 3 bases at J, leaving 7 bases unmatched. Germline V gives CDR1 MNHEY, CDR2 SVGAGI. There are 16 residues in the CDR3. CDR3 protein: CASSSKSGRGTDTQYF. The CDR3 nucleotides are TGTGCCAGCAGTTCTAAAAGCGGGAGGGGGACAGATACGCAGTATTTT.

The V call is TRBV6-5, the J call TRBJ2-7; TRBD2 agrees at 12 bases. The CDR3 spans 15 residues. The trim removed 5 bases at V and 4 bases at J, leaving 6 bases unmatched. Germline V lookup: CDR1 MNHEY, CDR2 SVGAGI. The CDR3 region is CASSKTSGGAYEQYF. The CDR3 DNA sequence: TGTGCCAGCAGTAAGACTAGCGGGGGAGCATACGAGCAGTACTTC.

The chain joins TRBV7-8 to TRBJ1-2; 11 bases map to TRBD1. Germline V gene lookup returns CDR1 SGHVS and CDR2 FQNEAQ. The CDR3 consists of 14 residues. Trimming cost V 4 bases and J 8 bases; bases outside gene matches: 6. The CDR3 DNA reads as TGTGCCAGCAGCTCTGGGACAGGGGGAAGAGGCTACACCTTC. It translates to CASSSGTGGRGYTF.

As DNA, the CDR3 is TGCGCCAGCGGACGGGACAGGGGGCTTAATGAGCAGTTCTTC. It specifies CASGRDRGLNEQFF. J is TRBJ2-1 and V is TRBV10-1; 12 bases fit TRBD1. Germline-derived CDR1 and CDR2 are WNHNN and SYGVQD (reference sequence). With V trimmed by 8 bases and J by 7 bases, 6 bases remained unmatched. The CDR3 length is 14 residues.

The rearrangement uses TRBV7-2 and TRBJ2-7; D remains ambiguous. Germline V gene sequence: CDR1 SGHTA, CDR2 FQGNSA. The length of the CDR3 is 14 residues. Deletions cut 7 bases from V and 0 bases from J, with 13 bases between. CDR3 residues: CASMPYESSYEQYF. The CDR3 DNA sequence: TGTGCCAGCATGCCGTACGAGTCCTCCTACGAGCAGTACTTC.

The rearrangement links TRBV5-1 to TRBJ1-1, with a possible D match to TRBD1 (5 bases). Deletions cut 2 bases from V and 0 bases from J, with 14 bases between. This CDR3 is built from 16 residues. Per germline, CDR1 SGHRS and CDR2 YFSETQ. The CDR3 spells CASSLHQGGVNTEAFF. The CDR3 DNA is TGCGCCAGCAGCTTACATCAGGGAGGAGTGAACACTGAAGCTTTCTTT.